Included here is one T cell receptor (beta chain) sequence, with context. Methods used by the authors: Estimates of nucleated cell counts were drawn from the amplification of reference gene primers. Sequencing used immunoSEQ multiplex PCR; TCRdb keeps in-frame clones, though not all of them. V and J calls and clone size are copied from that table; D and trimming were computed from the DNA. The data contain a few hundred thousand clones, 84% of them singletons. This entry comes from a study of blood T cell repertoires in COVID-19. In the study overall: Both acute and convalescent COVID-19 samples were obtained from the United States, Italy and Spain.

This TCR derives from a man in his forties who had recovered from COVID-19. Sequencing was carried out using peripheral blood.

CDR3 loop: CASRKNDRGHNYGYTF. CDR3 nucleotides: TGTGCCAGTAGGAAAAATGACAGGGGGCACAACTATGGCTACACCTTC. The genes are TRBV19 and TRBJ1-2; 10 nucleotides match TRBD1. The V gene end was trimmed by 6 bases and the J gene end by 2 bases; junction bases not matched to a gene: 9. The germline V gene encodes CDR1 LNHDA and CDR2 SQIVND (reference sequence). The CDR3 has 16 residues.